The clone carrying this TCR beta chain was recorded only once. The sample is drawn from a study of blood T cell repertoires in COVID-19. On the study more broadly: Acute-phase and convalescent COVID-19 samples originated in the United States, Italy and Spain. The analysed material was cDNA or gDNA that came from T cells, B-cell-depleted T cells, or PBMCs.

V was clipped by 6 bases and J by 11 bases, with 19 bases between them. The CDR3 is 13 amino acids. The V gene's germline CDR1 is LNHDA and CDR2 SQIVND (reference sequence). In the original processing: It was from reference gene primer amplification that nucleated cell counts were estimated. Generated by immunoSEQ multiplex PCR, the TCRdb table keeps only in-frame clones and is missing some. The DNA was the basis for D and trimming; V, J and clone size are from that table. The data show around 21,000 clones, with 88% seen just once and 11% held by the top ten. Sample: peripheral blood. The clonotype originates from a human donor in a cohort sampled during active COVID-19. V gene TRBV19 combines with J gene TRBJ1-1; a weak D match, TRBD1 (6 bases). CDR3 region: CASREHFRGWAFF. CDR3 DNA sequence: TGTGCCAGTAGGGAACACTTCAGGGGTTGGGCTTTCTTT.